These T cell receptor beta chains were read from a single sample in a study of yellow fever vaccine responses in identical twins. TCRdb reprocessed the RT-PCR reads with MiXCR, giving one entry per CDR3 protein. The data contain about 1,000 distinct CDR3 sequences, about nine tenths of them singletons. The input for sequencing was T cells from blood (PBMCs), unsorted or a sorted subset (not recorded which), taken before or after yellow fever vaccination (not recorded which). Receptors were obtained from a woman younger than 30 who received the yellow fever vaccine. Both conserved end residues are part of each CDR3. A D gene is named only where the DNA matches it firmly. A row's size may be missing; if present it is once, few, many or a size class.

CDR3nt: TGCGCCAGCAGCCAAGATGAGGCAGGGGATCAGCCCCAGCATTTT
CDR3aa: CASSQDEAGDQPQHF
abundance: once
j_gene: TRBJ1-5
v_gene: TRBV4-1
d_gene: .

CDR3nt: TGTGCCAGTAGTGTGGACAGGAGCTCCTACAATGAGCAGTTCTTC
CDR3aa: CASSVDRSSYNEQFF
abundance: .
j_gene: TRBJ2-1
v_gene: TRBV19
d_gene: TRBD1

CDR3nt: TGCGCCAGCAGCTTGGGAGGGGAGGCCTACGAGCAGTACTTC
CDR3aa: CASSLGGEAYEQYF
abundance: .
j_gene: TRBJ2-7
v_gene: TRBV5-1
d_gene: .

CDR3nt: TGTGCCAGCAGCGGGACTAATGCAGATACGCAGTATTTT
CDR3aa: CASSGTNADTQYF
abundance: .
j_gene: TRBJ2-3
v_gene: TRBV11-3
d_gene: TRBD2

CDR3nt: TGTGCCAGCAGGGCTACTAGCGGGGGGGCCCATGAGCAGTTCTTC
CDR3aa: CASRATSGGAHEQFF
abundance: .
j_gene: TRBJ2-1
v_gene: TRBV13
d_gene: TRBD2

CDR3nt: TGTGCCAGCAGCTTATTTAGCGGGAGCGCTTACAATGAGCAGTTCTTC
CDR3aa: CASSLFSGSAYNEQFF
abundance: .
j_gene: TRBJ2-1
v_gene: TRBV11-2
d_gene: TRBD2

CDR3nt: TGTGCCAGCAGCTTGCAAGAGACCCAGTACTTC
CDR3aa: CASSLQETQYF
abundance: .
j_gene: TRBJ2-5
v_gene: TRBV5-8
d_gene: .

CDR3nt: TGTGCCAGCAGCGCCGTAGCCGGGCATACGCAGTATTTT
CDR3aa: CASSAVAGHTQYF
abundance: .
j_gene: TRBJ2-3
v_gene: TRBV9
d_gene: .

CDR3nt: TGCAGCGTCCCCAGGGGGGACGAGCAGTACTTC
CDR3aa: CSVPRGDEQYF
abundance: .
j_gene: TRBJ2-7
v_gene: TRBV29-1
d_gene: .

CDR3nt: TGTGCCAGCAGCTTGGGGAGAGGGCTTTTGGATGAGCAGTTCTTC
CDR3aa: CASSLGRGLLDEQFF
abundance: .
j_gene: TRBJ2-1
v_gene: TRBV5-5
d_gene: .

CDR3nt: TGCAGTGCTAGAGATCCACAAAGTGAAAAACTGTTTTTT
CDR3aa: CSARDPQSEKLFF
abundance: .
j_gene: TRBJ1-4
v_gene: TRBV20-1
d_gene: .

CDR3nt: TGTGCCAGCAGTTCGCTCACAGGGAGCTCCTACAATGAGCAGTTCTTC
CDR3aa: CASSSLTGSSYNEQFF
abundance: .
j_gene: TRBJ2-1
v_gene: TRBV6-5
d_gene: .

CDR3nt: TGTGCCAGCAGCCGGGCCCTTAGCAATCAGCCCCAGCATTTT
CDR3aa: CASSRALSNQPQHF
abundance: .
j_gene: TRBJ1-5
v_gene: TRBV3-1
d_gene: .

CDR3nt: TGTGCCAGCAGTTACCGGAGCACAGATACGCAGTATTTT
CDR3aa: CASSYRSTDTQYF
abundance: .
j_gene: TRBJ2-3
v_gene: TRBV6-5
d_gene: .

CDR3nt: TGTGCCAGCAGCTTAGTGGGGACAACCTACAATGAGCAGTTCTTC
CDR3aa: CASSLVGTTYNEQFF
abundance: .
j_gene: TRBJ2-1
v_gene: TRBV11-2
d_gene: .

CDR3nt: TGTGCCAGCAGTGGTCAGGGTGCCAAATCACCCCTCCACTTT
CDR3aa: CASSGQGAKSPLHF
abundance: once
j_gene: TRBJ1-6
v_gene: TRBV2
d_gene: .

CDR3nt: TGTGCCTGGAGAGAACTTGGACAGGGGGCGAGGAATGAGCAGTTCTTC
CDR3aa: CAWRELGQGARNEQFF
abundance: .
j_gene: TRBJ2-1
v_gene: TRBV30
d_gene: TRBD1

CDR3nt: TGTGCCAGCAGTGAGACCAGGGGGCGGCATGGCTACACCTTC
CDR3aa: CASSETRGRHGYTF
abundance: few
j_gene: TRBJ1-2
v_gene: TRBV6-1
d_gene: TRBD1

CDR3nt: TGTGCCAGCAGGGGCGGGACAAACTATGGCTACACCTTC
CDR3aa: CASRGGTNYGYTF
abundance: .
j_gene: TRBJ1-2
v_gene: TRBV6-1
d_gene: .

CDR3nt: TGTGCCAGCAGTCCAACAAGGCGTACTGAAGCTTTCTTT
CDR3aa: CASSPTRRTEAFF
abundance: .
j_gene: TRBJ1-1
v_gene: TRBV12-3/TRBV12-4
d_gene: .

CDR3nt: TGTGCCACCGGGGAAGGGGTCTACAATGAGCAGTTCTTC
CDR3aa: CATGEGVYNEQFF
abundance: once
j_gene: TRBJ2-1
v_gene: TRBV15
d_gene: .

CDR3nt: TGTGCCATCAGGGTCGGGACAGGGGGCCACTACACCTTC
CDR3aa: CAIRVGTGGHYTF
abundance: .
j_gene: TRBJ1-2
v_gene: TRBV10-3
d_gene: TRBD1

CDR3nt: TGTGCCAGCAGCGCCAGGGGCGGGGGCACTGAAGCTTTCTTT
CDR3aa: CASSARGGGTEAFF
abundance: .
j_gene: TRBJ1-1
v_gene: TRBV9
d_gene: .

CDR3nt: TGCGCCAGCAGTCAATCTTGGCAGTGCAATCAGCCCCAGCATTTT
CDR3aa: CASSQSWQCNQPQHF
abundance: .
j_gene: TRBJ1-5
v_gene: TRBV23-1
d_gene: .

CDR3nt: TGTGCCAGCAGGGGAAGACTAGCGGGAGGGCCGAATACGCAGTATTTT
CDR3aa: CASRGRLAGGPNTQYF
abundance: .
j_gene: TRBJ2-3
v_gene: TRBV12-3/TRBV12-4
d_gene: TRBD2

CDR3nt: TGCGCCAGCAGCCCCAGGGGACAGGTCATCTATGGCTACACCTTC
CDR3aa: CASSPRGQVIYGYTF
abundance: .
j_gene: TRBJ1-2
v_gene: TRBV5-1
d_gene: TRBD1

CDR3nt: TGTGCCAGCACCACACCACTTGGGGGGACAGCTGACAATGAGCAGTTCTTC
CDR3aa: CASTTPLGGTADNEQFF
abundance: .
j_gene: TRBJ2-1
v_gene: TRBV11-1
d_gene: .

CDR3nt: TGTGCCAGCAGCACCCGACAGGGCCCTACTGAGCAGTACTTC
CDR3aa: CASSTRQGPTEQYF
abundance: .
j_gene: TRBJ2-7
v_gene: TRBV7-2
d_gene: TRBD1

CDR3nt: TGTGCCAGTAGTATTAGCACCGGGGAGCTGTTTTTT
CDR3aa: CASSISTGELFF
abundance: .
j_gene: TRBJ2-2
v_gene: TRBV19
d_gene: .

CDR3nt: TGTGCCAGCAGTTTTAGACAGTATTCAAAGTTCTTC
CDR3aa: CASSFRQYSKFF
abundance: .
j_gene: TRBJ2-1
v_gene: TRBV12-3/TRBV12-4
d_gene: .

CDR3nt: TGTGCCAGCAGCTCAACAGGGAGTAGGGAGCAGTTCTTC
CDR3aa: CASSSTGSREQFF
abundance: .
j_gene: TRBJ2-1
v_gene: TRBV7-3
d_gene: .

CDR3nt: TGCGCCAGCAGTCAACCCCGGGGCAGGGGGATGAACACTGAAGCTTTCTTT
CDR3aa: CASSQPRGRGMNTEAFF
abundance: .
j_gene: TRBJ1-1
v_gene: TRBV23-1
d_gene: TRBD1

CDR3nt: TGTGCCATCAGTGAGGCGGGTTTCAGCTATGGCTACACCTTC
CDR3aa: CAISEAGFSYGYTF
abundance: .
j_gene: TRBJ1-2
v_gene: TRBV10-3
d_gene: .

CDR3nt: TGTGCCAGCAGTGAGGGAGACGTCTACGAGCAGTACTTC
CDR3aa: CASSEGDVYEQYF
abundance: .
j_gene: TRBJ2-7
v_gene: TRBV6-1
d_gene: .

CDR3nt: TGTGCCAGCAGTTTCCCCGGTCTGGAGACCCAGTACTTC
CDR3aa: CASSFPGLETQYF
abundance: .
j_gene: TRBJ2-5
v_gene: TRBV28
d_gene: .

CDR3nt: TGCAGTCGACCAGGACTAGCGGGGGGACAAGAGCAGTACTTC
CDR3aa: CSRPGLAGGQEQYF
abundance: .
j_gene: TRBJ2-7
v_gene: TRBV20-1
d_gene: TRBD2

CDR3nt: TGTGCCAGCAGCTTACAGGGGGGAGGTGACACTGAAGCTTTCTTT
CDR3aa: CASSLQGGGDTEAFF
abundance: .
j_gene: TRBJ1-1
v_gene: TRBV7-6
d_gene: TRBD1

CDR3nt: TGTGCCAGCAGTGAACATGGGAGCTCCTACGAGCAGTACTTC
CDR3aa: CASSEHGSSYEQYF
abundance: .
j_gene: TRBJ2-7
v_gene: TRBV6-1
d_gene: .

CDR3nt: TGCAGTGCTATCCCACTAGCGGTCACAGATACGCAGTATTTT
CDR3aa: CSAIPLAVTDTQYF
abundance: .
j_gene: TRBJ2-3
v_gene: TRBV20-1
d_gene: TRBD2

CDR3nt: TGCAGCGTTGACAGAAAGGCTGGAAACACCATATATTTT
CDR3aa: CSVDRKAGNTIYF
abundance: .
j_gene: TRBJ1-3
v_gene: TRBV29-1
d_gene: .

CDR3nt: TGTGCCAGCTGGGACAGGGGAAACGAGCAGTACTTC
CDR3aa: CASWDRGNEQYF
abundance: .
j_gene: TRBJ2-7
v_gene: TRBV18
d_gene: TRBD1

CDR3nt: TGCGCCAGCAGCCAAGGCGATGACAGGGCGAATCAGCCCCAGCATTTT
CDR3aa: CASSQGDDRANQPQHF
abundance: once
j_gene: TRBJ1-5
v_gene: TRBV4-1
d_gene: TRBD1

CDR3nt: TGCAGCGTCCTTTGGACTAGCGGTTACAATGAGCAGTTCTTC
CDR3aa: CSVLWTSGYNEQFF
abundance: .
j_gene: TRBJ2-1
v_gene: TRBV29-1
d_gene: TRBD2